This TCR delta chain was documented in a study of delta chains in infants with herpesvirus infections. General study points: The public clonotype appeared only at the first post-infection time point and was absent in uninfected infants. The public clonotype might exist undetected in CMV-uninfected infants. Among over 15 CMV-infected infants, 4 showed the public Vdelta1 clonotype. No race- or environment-matched controls existed, and samples were few.

This clone is termed large. Its antigen is not identified. PBMC RNA was reverse transcribed using gamma-chain- and delta-chain-specific primers. TCRdb reprocessed the RT-PCR reads through CATT. This sample has more than 850 delta-chain clones, with over 30% found just once. After removal of 0 bases from V and 0 bases from J, the junction contained 13 bases not matched to a gene. The CDR3 consists of 18 residues. The germline V gene encodes CDR1 TVYSNPD and CDR2 GDNSRS (reference sequence). The sequences come from peripheral blood, collected at time point 1 of longitudinal follow-up. The chain recombines TRDV3 with TRDJ1, with 10 bases fitting TRDD3. This receptor was obtained from a human donor who was a Ugandan infant, either HIV-exposed or HIV-unexposed (not recorded which). The CDR3 reads CAFRLLLGDDLYTDKLIF. CDR3 nucleotide sequence: TGTGCCTTTAGGCTCCTACTGGGGGATGACTTGTACACCGATAAACTCATCTTT.